The 3 T cell receptor beta chains below were found in one sample sequenced in a study of cytomegalovirus exposure and HLA in healthy donors. Both 60 Vbeta primers and 13 Jbeta primers went into the PCR. Measured with immunoSEQ multiplex PCR; TCRdb has only the in-frame clones, and not every one. Of more than 85,000 clones in the sample, 75% to 90% are singletons; the top ten hold 2.6%. Sequenced: PBMCs. The receptors come from a man aged 40-50 years in good health and CMV-seronegative.

This sequence joins TRBV29-1 and TRBJ1-1; D is unresolved. The CDR3 sequence is 13 residues long. The germline V gene has CDR1 SQVTM and CDR2 ANQGSEA. V shed 0 bases and J shed 7 bases, with 12 bases lying between them. The CDR3: CSVEDAATREAFF. CDR3 nucleotide sequence: TGCAGCGTTGAAGATGCCGCCACTCGTGAAGCTTTCTTT.

This rearrangement joins TRBV5-6 to TRBJ1-1; TRBD1 might be the D (6 bases). The germline gives CDR1 SGHDT, CDR2 YYEEEE. The CDR3 runs to 15 residues. Trimming pared 5 bases from V and 1 base from J, leaving 15 bases between. Here the CDR3 DNA reads TGTGCCAGCAGAAGCACAGGGTTTGAGAACACTGAAGCTTTCTTT. This encodes CASRSTGFENTEAFF. Variable domain in full (rest from reference TRBV5-6 and TRBJ1-1): DAGVTQSPTHLIKTRGQQVTLRCSPKSGHDTVSWYQQALGQGPQFIFQYYEEEERQRGNFPDRFSGHQFPNYSSELNVNALLLGDSALYLCASRSTGFENTEAFFGQGTRLTVV.

V usage is TRBV14 and J usage is TRBJ1-2, with D perhaps matching TRBD1 (5 bases). The germline V gene has CDR1 SGHDN and CDR2 FVKESK. Trimming took 0 bases from V and 6 from J, leaving 11 bases between them. The CDR3 is 14 residues long. DNA of the CDR3: TGTGCCAGCAGCCAAGAAGTCAGGGCGCATGGCTACACCTTC. Amino acids: CASSQEVRAHGYTF.